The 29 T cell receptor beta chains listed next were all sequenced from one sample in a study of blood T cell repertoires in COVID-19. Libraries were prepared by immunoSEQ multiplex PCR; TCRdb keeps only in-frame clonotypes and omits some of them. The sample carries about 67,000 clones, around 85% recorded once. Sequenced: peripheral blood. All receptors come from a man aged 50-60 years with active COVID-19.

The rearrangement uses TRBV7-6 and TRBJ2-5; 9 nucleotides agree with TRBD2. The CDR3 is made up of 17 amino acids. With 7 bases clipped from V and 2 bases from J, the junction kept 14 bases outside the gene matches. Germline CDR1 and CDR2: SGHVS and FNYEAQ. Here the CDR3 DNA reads TGTGCCAGCACCCTCATGGGGGGGACTAGCAATCAAGAGACCCAGTACTTC. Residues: CASTLMGGTSNQETQYF.

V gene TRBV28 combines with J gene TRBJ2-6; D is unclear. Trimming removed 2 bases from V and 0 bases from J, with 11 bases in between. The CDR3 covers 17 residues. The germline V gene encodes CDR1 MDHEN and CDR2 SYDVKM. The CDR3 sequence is CASSLTVKFSGANVLTF. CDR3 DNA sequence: TGTGCCAGCAGTTTAACAGTCAAATTCTCTGGGGCCAACGTCCTGACTTTC.

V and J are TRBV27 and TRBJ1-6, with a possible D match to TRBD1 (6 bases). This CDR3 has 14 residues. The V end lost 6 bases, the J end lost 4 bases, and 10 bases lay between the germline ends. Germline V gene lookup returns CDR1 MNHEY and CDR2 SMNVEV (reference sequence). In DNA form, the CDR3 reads TGTGCCAGCAGGAAGGACAGATATAATTCACCCCTCCACTTT. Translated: CASRKDRYNSPLHF.

The CDR3 DNA follows: TGTGCCAGCAGCGCAGCCGGGGGTTATTCACCCCTCCACTTT. This sequence encodes CASSAAGGYSPLHF. The V and J genes are TRBV6-5 and TRBJ1-6; D is perhaps TRBD1 (5 bases). The CDR3 has 14 residues. Germline values: CDR1 MNHEY, CDR2 SVGAGI. Trimming cost V 6 bases and J 8 bases, with 14 bases left between them.

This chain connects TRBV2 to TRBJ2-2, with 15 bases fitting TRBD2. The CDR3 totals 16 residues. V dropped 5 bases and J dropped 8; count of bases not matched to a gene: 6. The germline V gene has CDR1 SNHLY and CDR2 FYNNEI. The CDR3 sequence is CASSWGLAGGRGELFF. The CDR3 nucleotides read TGTGCCAGCAGTTGGGGACTAGCGGGAGGTCGTGGGGAGCTGTTTTTT.

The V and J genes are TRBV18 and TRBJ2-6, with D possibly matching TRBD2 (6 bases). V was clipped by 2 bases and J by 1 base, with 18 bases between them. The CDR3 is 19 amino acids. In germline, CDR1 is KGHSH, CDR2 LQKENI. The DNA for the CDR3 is TGTGCCAGCTCACCATACATCACGGGAGCTGGTTCTGGGGCCAACGTCCTGACTTTC. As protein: CASSPYITGAGSGANVLTF.

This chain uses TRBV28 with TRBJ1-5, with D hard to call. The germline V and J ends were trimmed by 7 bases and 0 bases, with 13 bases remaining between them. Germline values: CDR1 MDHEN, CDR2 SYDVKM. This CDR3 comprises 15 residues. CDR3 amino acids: CASNGRVHSNQPQHF. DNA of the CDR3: TGTGCCAGCAACGGGAGGGTGCATAGCAATCAGCCCCAGCATTTT.

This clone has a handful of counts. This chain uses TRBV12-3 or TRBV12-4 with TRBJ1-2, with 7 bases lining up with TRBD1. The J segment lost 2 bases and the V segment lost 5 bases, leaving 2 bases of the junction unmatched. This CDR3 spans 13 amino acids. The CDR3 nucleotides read TGTGCCAGCAGTCTGGGACAGAACTATGGCTACACCTTC. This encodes CASSLGQNYGYTF.

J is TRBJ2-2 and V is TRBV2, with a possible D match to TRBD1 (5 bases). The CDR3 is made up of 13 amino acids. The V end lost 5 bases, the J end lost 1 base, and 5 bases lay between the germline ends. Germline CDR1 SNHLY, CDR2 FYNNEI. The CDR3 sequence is CASSQGNTGELFF. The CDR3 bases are TGTGCCAGCAGTCAGGGGAACACCGGGGAGCTGTTTTTT.

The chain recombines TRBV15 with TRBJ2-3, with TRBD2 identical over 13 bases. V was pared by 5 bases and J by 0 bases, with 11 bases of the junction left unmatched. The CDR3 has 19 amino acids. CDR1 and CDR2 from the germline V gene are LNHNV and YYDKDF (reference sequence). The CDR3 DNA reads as TGTGCCACCAGCGTCAGCCGGACTAGCGGGAGCCCTAGCACAGATACGCAGTATTTT. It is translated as CATSVSRTSGSPSTDTQYF.

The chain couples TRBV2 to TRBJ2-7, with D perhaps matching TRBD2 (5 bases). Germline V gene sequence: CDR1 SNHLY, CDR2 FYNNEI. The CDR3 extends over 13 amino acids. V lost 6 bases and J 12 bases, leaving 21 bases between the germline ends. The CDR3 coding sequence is TGTGCCAGCAGGGACGGAGGTTTTACGAGCACGTACTTC. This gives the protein CASRDGGFTSTYF.

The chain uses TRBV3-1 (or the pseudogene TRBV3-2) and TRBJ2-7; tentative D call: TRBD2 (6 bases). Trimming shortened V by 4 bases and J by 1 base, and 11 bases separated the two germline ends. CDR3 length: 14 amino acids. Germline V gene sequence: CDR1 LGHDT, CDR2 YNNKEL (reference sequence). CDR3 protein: CASSPFRGSYEQYF. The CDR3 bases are TGTGCCAGCAGCCCCTTTCGGGGGTCCTACGAGCAGTACTTC.

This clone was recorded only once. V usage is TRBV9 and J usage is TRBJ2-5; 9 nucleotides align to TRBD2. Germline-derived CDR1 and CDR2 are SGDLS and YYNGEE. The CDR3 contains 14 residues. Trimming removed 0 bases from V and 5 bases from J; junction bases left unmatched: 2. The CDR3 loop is CASSVGGGGETQYF. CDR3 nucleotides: TGTGCCAGCAGCGTAGGCGGGGGGGGTGAGACCCAGTACTTC.

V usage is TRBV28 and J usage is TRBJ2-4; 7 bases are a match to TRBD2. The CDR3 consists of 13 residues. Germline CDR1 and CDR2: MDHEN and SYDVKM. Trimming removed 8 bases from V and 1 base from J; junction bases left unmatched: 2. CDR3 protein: CASGEGAKNIQYF. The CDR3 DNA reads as TGTGCCAGCGGGGAGGGGGCCAAAAACATTCAGTACTTC.

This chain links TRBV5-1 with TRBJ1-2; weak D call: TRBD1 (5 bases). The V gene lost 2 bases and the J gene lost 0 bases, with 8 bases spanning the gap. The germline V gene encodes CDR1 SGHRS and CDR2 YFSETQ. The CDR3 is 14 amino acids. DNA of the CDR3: TGCGCCAGCAGCTTCCAGGGTGCTAACTATGGCTACACCTTC. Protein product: CASSFQGANYGYTF.

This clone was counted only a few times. CDR3 DNA: TGTGCCAGCAGTCCGGGGACAGCGTGGGATGGCTACACCTTC. Translating gives CASSPGTAWDGYTF. This sequence joins TRBV28 and TRBJ1-2, with 7 bases lining up with TRBD1. V lost 5 bases to trimming and J lost 6 bases; unmatched junction nucleotides: 9. Germline V lookup: CDR1 MDHEN, CDR2 SYDVKM. The CDR3 totals 14 residues.

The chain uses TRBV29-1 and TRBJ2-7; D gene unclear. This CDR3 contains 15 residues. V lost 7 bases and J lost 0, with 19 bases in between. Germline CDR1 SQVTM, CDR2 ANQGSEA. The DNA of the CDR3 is TGCAGCGCCGAGCGCCGACTCCCTTCCTCCTACGAGCAGTACTTC. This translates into CSAERRLPSSYEQYF.

The CDR3 protein is CASSLFLRGSGGADTQYF. The DNA for the CDR3 is TGTGCCAGCAGTTTATTCCTTCGGGGTAGCGGGGGCGCAGATACGCAGTATTTT. The chain couples TRBV27 to TRBJ2-3; the match to TRBD2 covers 9 bases. The V gene end was trimmed by 1 base and the J gene end by 4 bases; junction bases not matched to a gene: 12. CDR1 is MNHEY and CDR2 is SMNVEV in the germline V gene (reference sequence). CDR3 length: 18 residues.

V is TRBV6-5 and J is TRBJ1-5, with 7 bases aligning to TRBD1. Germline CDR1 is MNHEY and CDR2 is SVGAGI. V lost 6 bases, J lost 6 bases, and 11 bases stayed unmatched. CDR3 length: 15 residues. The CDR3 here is CASSNESDRIQPQHF. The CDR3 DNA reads TGTGCCAGCAGCAACGAATCGGACAGGATTCAGCCCCAGCATTTT.

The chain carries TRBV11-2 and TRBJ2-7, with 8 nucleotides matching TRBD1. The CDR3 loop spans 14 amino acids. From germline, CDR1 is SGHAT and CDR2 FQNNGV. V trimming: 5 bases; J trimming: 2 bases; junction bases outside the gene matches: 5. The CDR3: CASSRDRITYEQYF. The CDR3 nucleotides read TGTGCCAGCAGCCGGGACAGGATCACCTACGAGCAGTACTTC.

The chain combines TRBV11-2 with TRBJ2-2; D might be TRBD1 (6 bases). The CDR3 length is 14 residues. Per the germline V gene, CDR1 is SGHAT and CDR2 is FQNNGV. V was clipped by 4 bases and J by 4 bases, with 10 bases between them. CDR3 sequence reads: CASSSIGGTGELFF. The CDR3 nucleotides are TGTGCCAGCAGCTCGATAGGGGGCACCGGGGAGCTGTTTTTT.

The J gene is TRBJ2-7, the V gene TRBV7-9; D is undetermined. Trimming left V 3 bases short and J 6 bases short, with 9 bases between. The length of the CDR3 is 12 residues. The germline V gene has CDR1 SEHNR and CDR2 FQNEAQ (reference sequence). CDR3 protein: CASSFLPGEQYF. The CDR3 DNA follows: TGTGCCAGCAGCTTCCTACCGGGCGAGCAGTACTTC.

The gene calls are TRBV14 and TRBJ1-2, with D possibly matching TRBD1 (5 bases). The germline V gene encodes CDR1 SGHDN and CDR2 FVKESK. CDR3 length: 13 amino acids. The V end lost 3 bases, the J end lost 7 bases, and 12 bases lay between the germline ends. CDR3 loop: CASSHRIGAGYTF. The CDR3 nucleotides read TGTGCCAGCAGCCATAGGATAGGGGCTGGCTACACCTTC.

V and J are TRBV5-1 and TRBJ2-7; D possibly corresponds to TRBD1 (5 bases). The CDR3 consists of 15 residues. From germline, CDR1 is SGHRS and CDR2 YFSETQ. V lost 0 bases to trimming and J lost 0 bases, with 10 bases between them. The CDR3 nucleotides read TGCGCCAGCAGCTTGGGCTTTGACAGCTCCTACGAGCAGTACTTC. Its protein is CASSLGFDSSYEQYF.

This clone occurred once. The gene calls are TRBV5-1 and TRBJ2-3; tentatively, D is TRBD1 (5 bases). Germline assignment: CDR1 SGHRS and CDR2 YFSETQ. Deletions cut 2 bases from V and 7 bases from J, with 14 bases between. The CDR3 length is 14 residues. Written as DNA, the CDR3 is TGCGCCAGCAGCTTAGACAGCCCCCTGAATACGCAGTATTTT. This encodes CASSLDSPLNTQYF.

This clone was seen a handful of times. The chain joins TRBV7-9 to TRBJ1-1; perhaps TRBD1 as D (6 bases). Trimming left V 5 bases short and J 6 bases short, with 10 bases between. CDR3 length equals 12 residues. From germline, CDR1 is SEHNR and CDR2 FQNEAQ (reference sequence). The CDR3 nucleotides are TGTGCCAGCAGCCCAGGGGTCGCTGAAGCTTTCTTT. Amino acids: CASSPGVAEAFF.

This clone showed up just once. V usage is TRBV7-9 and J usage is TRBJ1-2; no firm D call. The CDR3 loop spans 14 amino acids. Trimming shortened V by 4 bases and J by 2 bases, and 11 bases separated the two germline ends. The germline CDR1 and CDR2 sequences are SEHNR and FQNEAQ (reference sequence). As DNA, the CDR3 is TGTGCCAGCAGCTCCTCACAGTCCAACTATGGCTACACCTTC. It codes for CASSSSQSNYGYTF.

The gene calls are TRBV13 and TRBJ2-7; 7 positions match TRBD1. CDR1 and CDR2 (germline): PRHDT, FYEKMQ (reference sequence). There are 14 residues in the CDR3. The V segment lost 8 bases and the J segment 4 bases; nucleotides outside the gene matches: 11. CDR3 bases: TGTGCCAGCCGAACGATGGGACAGACATACGAGCAGTACTTC. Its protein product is CASRTMGQTYEQYF.

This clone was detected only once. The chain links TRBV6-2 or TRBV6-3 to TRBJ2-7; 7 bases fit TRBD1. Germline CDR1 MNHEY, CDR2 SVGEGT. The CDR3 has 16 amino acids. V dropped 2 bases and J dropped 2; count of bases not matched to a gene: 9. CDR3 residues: CASSYDPTGYTYEQYF. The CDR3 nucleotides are TGTGCCAGCAGTTACGACCCGACAGGGTATACCTACGAGCAGTACTTC.